The 9 T cell receptor beta chains listed next were all sequenced from one sample in a study of OX40 agonist ivuxolimab in advanced cancers. Profiling relied on immunoSEQ multiplex PCR, and the TCRdb table lists in-frame clones only, not all of them. The sample includes approximately 29,000 clones, approximately 88% seen only once; the top ten take about 18%. Sequences were derived from CD4+ or CD8+ T cells sorted from blood, sampled in a trial of the OX40 agonist ivuxolimab. All receptors derive from an adult with an advanced solid tumor such as melanoma, head and neck, liver or kidney cancer.

The CDR3 sequence is CASFGGQETQYF. CDR3 bases: TGTGCCAGCTTTGGCGGCCAAGAGACCCAGTACTTC. The genes are TRBV7-9 and TRBJ2-5; D not resolved. Germline V gives CDR1 SEHNR, CDR2 FQNEAQ (reference sequence). With 8 bases removed from V and 1 base from J, the gap between germline ends came to 8 bases. The length of the CDR3 is 12 residues.

This sequence joins TRBV5-3 and TRBJ1-5; 8 nucleotides line up with TRBD1. TRBV5-3 falls under the ORF class, with uncertain function. After removal of 4 bases from V and 0 bases from J, the junction contained 6 bases not matched to a gene. The length of the CDR3 is 16 residues. For the CDR3, the DNA is TGTGCCAGAAGCCCTGATACAGGGGGTAGCAATCAGCCCCAGCATTTT. Encoded protein: CARSPDTGGSNQPQHF.

The DNA of the CDR3 is TGTGCCAGCAGTCCTCGGGACAGGGTGAACTATGGCTACACCTTC. It specifies CASSPRDRVNYGYTF. The chain joins TRBV28 to TRBJ1-2, with 9 bases matching TRBD1. V lost 5 bases and J lost 2; bases outside the gene matches: 6. This CDR3 is 15 amino acids long. Germline CDR1 MDHEN, CDR2 SYDVKM.

This clone has a handful of counts. The chain combines TRBV19 with TRBJ1-5; D uncertain. The CDR3 covers 15 residues. Germline CDR1 and CDR2: LNHDA and SQIVND (reference sequence). V dropped 2 bases and J dropped 0 bases, with 8 bases sitting between them. This CDR3 reads CASSIIQVSNQPQHF. Written as DNA, the CDR3 is TGTGCCAGTAGTATAATCCAGGTTAGCAATCAGCCCCAGCATTTT.

The V call is TRBV27, the J call TRBJ1-5; the match to TRBD1 covers 7 bases. V was pared by 4 bases and J by 0 bases, with 6 bases of the junction left unmatched. Germline V gives CDR1 MNHEY, CDR2 SMNVEV (reference sequence). CDR3 length: 16 amino acids. CDR3 nucleotides: TGTGCCAGCAGTTCCGGACAGGACTATAGCAATCAGCCCCAGCATTTT. This codes for CASSSGQDYSNQPQHF.

The V and J genes are TRBV5-4 and TRBJ2-1, with TRBD1 matching 7 bases. Germline loops: CDR1 SGHNT, CDR2 YYREEE (reference sequence). With 4 bases clipped from V and 4 bases from J, the junction kept 8 bases outside the gene matches. The CDR3 is made up of 15 amino acids. The DNA for the CDR3 is TGTGCCAGCAGCCCCGGGACAGATTTTTACAATGAGCAGTTCTTC. This encodes CASSPGTDFYNEQFF.

In regard to this clone: This may stem from a read error, because a much larger clone lies one nucleotide away. The V and J genes are TRBV5-4 and TRBJ1-4; D uncertain. Trimming took 1 base from V and 0 from J, leaving 4 bases between them. There are 14 residues in the CDR3. Germline-derived CDR1 and CDR2 are SGHNT and YYREEE (reference sequence). CDR3 nucleotide sequence: TGTGCCAGCAGCTTGCTCGCAACTAATGAAAAACTGTTTTTT. Protein sequence: CASSLLATNEKLFF.

The chain uses TRBV10-2 and TRBJ2-1, with 7 bases aligning to TRBD1. V dropped 9 bases and J dropped 4; count of bases not matched to a gene: 9. The germline V gene has CDR1 WSHSY and CDR2 SAAADI. The CDR3 length is 14 residues. The CDR3 coding sequence is TGCGCCAGTTATACGGACAGGACTTACAATGAGCAGTTCTTC. This gives the protein CASYTDRTYNEQFF.

The chain carries TRBV6-5 and TRBJ2-3; TRBD2 matches 7 bases. V lost 7 bases to trimming and J lost 3 bases; unmatched junction nucleotides: 10. CDR3 length: 15 residues. CDR1 MNHEY and CDR2 SVGAGI come from the germline V gene. As DNA, the CDR3 is TGTGCCAGCACCGGTACGGGGGGTTTGACAGATACGCAGTATTTT. Residues: CASTGTGGLTDTQYF.